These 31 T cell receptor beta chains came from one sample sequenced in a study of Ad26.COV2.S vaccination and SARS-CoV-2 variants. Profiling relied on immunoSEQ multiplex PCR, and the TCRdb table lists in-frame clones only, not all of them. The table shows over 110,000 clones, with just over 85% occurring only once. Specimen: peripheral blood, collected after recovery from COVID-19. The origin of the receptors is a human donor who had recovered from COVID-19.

The CDR3 DNA sequence: TGTGCCAGCAGCTCCCACCGGGACAGAGGGCAGCCCCAGCATTTT. Its protein product is CASSSHRDRGQPQHF. The chain joins TRBV7-8 to TRBJ1-5, with 7 bases fitting TRBD1. The CDR3 is 15 residues long. In germline, CDR1 is SGHVS, CDR2 FQNEAQ. V shed 4 bases, J shed 7 bases, and the junction held 10 bases outside the gene matches.

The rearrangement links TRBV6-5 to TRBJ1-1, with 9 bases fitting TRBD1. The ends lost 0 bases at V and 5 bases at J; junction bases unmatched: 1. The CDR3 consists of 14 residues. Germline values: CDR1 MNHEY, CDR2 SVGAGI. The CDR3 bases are TGTGCCAGCAGTTACTCGGGACAGGGAACTGAAGCTTTCTTT. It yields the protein CASSYSGQGTEAFF.

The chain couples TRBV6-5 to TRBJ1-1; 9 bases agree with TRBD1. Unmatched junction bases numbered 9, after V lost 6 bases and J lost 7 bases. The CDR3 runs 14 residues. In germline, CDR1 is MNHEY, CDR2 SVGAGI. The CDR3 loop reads CASSRETGGGEAFF. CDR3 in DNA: TGTGCCAGCAGCCGAGAGACAGGGGGAGGTGAAGCTTTCTTT.

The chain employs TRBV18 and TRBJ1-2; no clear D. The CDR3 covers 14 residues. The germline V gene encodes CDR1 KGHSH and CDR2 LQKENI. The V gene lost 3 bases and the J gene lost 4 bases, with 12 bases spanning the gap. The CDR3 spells CASSPYSQSYGYTF. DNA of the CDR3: TGTGCCAGCTCACCCTACAGCCAGTCCTATGGCTACACCTTC.

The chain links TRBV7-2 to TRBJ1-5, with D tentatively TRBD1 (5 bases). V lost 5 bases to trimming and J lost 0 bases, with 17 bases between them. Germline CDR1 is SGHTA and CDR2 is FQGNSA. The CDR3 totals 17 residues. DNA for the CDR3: TGTGCCAGCAGCGACCAAGCGGGACTTCTTAGCAATCAGCCCCAGCATTTT. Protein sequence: CASSDQAGLLSNQPQHF.

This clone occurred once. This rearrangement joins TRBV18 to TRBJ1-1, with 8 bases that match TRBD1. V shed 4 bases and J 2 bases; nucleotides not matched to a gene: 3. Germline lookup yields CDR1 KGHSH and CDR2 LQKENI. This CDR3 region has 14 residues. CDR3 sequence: CASSQGQVNTEAFF. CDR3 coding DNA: TGTGCCAGCTCACAGGGACAGGTAAACACTGAAGCTTTCTTT. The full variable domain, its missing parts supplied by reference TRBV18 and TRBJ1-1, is NAGVMQNPRHLVRRRGQEARLRCSPMKGHSHVYWYRQLPEEGLKFMVYLQKENIIDESGMPKERFSAEFPKEGPSILRIQQVVRGDSAAYFCASSQGQVNTEAFFGQGTRLTVV.

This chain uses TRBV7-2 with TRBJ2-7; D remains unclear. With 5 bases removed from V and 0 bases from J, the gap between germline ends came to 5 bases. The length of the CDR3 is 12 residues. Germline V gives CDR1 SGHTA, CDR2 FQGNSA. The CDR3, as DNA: TGTGCCAGCAGCCTGATCTCCTACGAGCAGTACTTC. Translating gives CASSLISYEQYF.

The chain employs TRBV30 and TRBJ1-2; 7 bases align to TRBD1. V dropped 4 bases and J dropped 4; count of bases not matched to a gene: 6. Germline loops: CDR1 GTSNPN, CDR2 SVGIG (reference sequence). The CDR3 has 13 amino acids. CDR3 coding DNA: TGTGCCTGGAACAGACAGGGCGGCTATGGCTACACCTTC. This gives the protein CAWNRQGGYGYTF.

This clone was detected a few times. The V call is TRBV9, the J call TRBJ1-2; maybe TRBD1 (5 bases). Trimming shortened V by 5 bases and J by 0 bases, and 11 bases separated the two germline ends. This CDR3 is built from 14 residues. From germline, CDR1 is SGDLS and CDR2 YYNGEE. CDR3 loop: CASSPQGPNYGYTF. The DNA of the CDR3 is TGTGCCAGCAGTCCGCAGGGTCCTAACTATGGCTACACCTTC.

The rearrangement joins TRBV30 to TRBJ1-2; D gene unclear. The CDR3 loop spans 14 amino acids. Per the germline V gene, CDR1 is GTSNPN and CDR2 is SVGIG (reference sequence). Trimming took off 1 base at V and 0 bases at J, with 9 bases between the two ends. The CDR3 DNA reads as TGTGCCTGGAGTGCCCGGAGGACTAACTATGGCTACACCTTC. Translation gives CAWSARRTNYGYTF.

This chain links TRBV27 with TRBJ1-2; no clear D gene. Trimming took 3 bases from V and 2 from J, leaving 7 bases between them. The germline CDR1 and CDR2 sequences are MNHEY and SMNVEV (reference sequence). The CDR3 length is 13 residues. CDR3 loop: CASSFNRNYGYTF. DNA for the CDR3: TGTGCCAGCAGTTTCAACAGAAACTATGGCTACACCTTC.

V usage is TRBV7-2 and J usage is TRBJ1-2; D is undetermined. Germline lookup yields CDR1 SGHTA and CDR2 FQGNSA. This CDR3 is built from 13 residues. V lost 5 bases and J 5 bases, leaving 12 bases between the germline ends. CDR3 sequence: CASSLTLGYGYTF. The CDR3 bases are TGTGCCAGCAGCCTAACTCTTGGGTATGGCTACACCTTC. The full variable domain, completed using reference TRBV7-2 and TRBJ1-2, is GAGVSQSPSNKVTEKGKDVELRCDPISGHTALYWYRQSLGQGLEFLIYFQGNSAPDKSGLPSDRFSAERTGGSVSTLTIQRTQQEDSAVYLCASSLTLGYGYTFGSGTRLTVV.

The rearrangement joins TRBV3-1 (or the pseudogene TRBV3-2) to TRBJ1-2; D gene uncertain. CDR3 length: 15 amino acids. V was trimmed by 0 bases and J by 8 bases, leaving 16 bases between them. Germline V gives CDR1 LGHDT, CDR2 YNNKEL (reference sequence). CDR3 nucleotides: TGTGCCAGCAGCCAAGATCAAATTAGACCGTTAGGCTACACCTTC. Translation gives CASSQDQIRPLGYTF.

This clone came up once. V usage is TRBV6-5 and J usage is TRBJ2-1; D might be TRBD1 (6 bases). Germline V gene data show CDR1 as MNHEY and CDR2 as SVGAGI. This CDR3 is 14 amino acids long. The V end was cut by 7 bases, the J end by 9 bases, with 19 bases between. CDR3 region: CASTGTLPPFEQFF. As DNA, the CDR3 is TGTGCCAGCACCGGGACACTCCCCCCTTTTGAGCAGTTCTTC.

This chain's CDR3 is CASSYSGTGELFF. The CDR3 bases are TGTGCCAGCAGTTACTCGGGGACCGGGGAGCTGTTTTTT. V gene TRBV6-2 or TRBV6-3 combines with J gene TRBJ2-2, with no clear D. This CDR3 comprises 13 residues. Deletions cut 0 bases from V and 5 bases from J, with 4 bases between. Germline lookup yields CDR1 MNHEY and CDR2 SVGEGT.

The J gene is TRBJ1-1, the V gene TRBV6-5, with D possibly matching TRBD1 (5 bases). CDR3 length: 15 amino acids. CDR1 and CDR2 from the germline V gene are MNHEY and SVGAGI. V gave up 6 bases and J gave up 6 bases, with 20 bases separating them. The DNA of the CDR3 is TGTGCCAGCAGCCGGCTGGGGGGAATCCTCCCTGAAGCTTTCTTT. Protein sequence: CASSRLGGILPEAFF.

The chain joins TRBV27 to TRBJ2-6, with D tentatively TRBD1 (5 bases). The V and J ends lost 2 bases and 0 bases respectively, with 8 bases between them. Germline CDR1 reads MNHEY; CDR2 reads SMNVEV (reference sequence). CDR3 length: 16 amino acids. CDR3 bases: TGTGCCAGCAGTTTAACAGGAGTCTCTGGGGCCAACGTCCTGACTTTC. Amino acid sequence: CASSLTGVSGANVLTF.

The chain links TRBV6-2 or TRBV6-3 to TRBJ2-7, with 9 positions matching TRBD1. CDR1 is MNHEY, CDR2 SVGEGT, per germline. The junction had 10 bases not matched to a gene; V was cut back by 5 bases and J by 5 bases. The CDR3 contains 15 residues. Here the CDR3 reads CASSNYRDRVDEQYF. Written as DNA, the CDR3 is TGTGCCAGCAGTAACTACCGGGACAGGGTCGACGAGCAGTACTTC.

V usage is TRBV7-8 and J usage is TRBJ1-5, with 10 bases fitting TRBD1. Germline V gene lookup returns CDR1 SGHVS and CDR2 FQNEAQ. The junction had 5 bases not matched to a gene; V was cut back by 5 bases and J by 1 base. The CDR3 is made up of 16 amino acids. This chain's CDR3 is CASSLGQGWSNQPQHF. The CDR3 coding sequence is TGTGCCAGCAGCCTGGGACAGGGGTGGAGCAATCAGCCCCAGCATTTT.

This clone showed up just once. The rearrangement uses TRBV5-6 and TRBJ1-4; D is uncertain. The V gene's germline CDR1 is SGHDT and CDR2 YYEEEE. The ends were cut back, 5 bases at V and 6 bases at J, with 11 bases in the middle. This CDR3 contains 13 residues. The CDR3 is CASSQISDEKLFF. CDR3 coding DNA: TGTGCCAGCAGTCAGATTTCGGATGAAAAACTGTTTTTT.

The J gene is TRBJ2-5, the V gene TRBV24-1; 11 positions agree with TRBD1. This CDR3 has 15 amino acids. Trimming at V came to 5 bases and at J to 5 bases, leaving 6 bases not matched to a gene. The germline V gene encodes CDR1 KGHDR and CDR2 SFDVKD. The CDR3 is CATSGRDRGGETQYF. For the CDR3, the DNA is TGTGCCACCAGTGGAAGGGACAGGGGGGGGGAGACCCAGTACTTC.

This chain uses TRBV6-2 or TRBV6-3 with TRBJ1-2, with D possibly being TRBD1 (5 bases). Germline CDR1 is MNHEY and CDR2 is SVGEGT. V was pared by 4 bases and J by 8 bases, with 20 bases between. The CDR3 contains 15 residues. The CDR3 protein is CASSSSREGSKGYTF. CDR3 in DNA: TGTGCCAGCAGTTCCTCAAGAGAGGGGTCGAAAGGCTACACCTTC.

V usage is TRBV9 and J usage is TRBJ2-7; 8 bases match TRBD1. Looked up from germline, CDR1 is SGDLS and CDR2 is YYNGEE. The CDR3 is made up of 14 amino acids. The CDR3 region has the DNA TGTGCGAGTAAACGGGACAGGAATTCCTACGAGCAGTACTTC. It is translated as CASKRDRNSYEQYF.

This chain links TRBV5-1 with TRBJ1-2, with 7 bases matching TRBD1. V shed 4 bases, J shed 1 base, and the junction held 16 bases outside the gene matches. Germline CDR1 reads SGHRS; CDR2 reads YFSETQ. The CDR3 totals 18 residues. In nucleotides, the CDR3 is TGCGCCAGCAGCCCACAACCGGGACAGATATCCTTTAACTATGGCTACACCTTC. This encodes CASSPQPGQISFNYGYTF.

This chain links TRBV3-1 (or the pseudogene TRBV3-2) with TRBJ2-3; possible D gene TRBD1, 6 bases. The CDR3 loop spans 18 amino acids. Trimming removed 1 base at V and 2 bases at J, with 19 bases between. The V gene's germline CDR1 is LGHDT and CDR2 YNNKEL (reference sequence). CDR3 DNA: TGTGCCAGCAGCCAAGGAAGAGGGACACCGAAAGTCACAGATACGCAGTATTTT. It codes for CASSQGRGTPKVTDTQYF.

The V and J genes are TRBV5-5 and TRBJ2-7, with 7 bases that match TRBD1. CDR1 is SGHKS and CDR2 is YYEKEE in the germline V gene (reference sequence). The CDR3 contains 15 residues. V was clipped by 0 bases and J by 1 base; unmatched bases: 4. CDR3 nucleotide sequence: TGTGCCAGCAGCTTGGGTCAGGGGGAGTCCTACGAGCAGTACTTC. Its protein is CASSLGQGESYEQYF.

CDR3: CASSLGGGSLWGYTF. DNA for the CDR3: TGTGCCAGCAGCTTAGGAGGGGGCAGCCTTTGGGGCTACACCTTC. The chain combines TRBV11-2 with TRBJ1-2, with 7 positions matching TRBD1. J gave up 8 bases and V 1 base, and 10 bases lay outside the gene matches. The CDR3 loop spans 15 amino acids. Germline V CDR1 and CDR2: SGHAT, FQNNGV.

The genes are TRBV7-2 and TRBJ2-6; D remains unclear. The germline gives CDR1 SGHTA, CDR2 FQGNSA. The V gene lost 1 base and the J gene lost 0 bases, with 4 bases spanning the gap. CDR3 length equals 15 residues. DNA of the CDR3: TGTGCCAGCAGCTTAGTCCTCTCTGGGGCCAACGTCCTGACTTTC. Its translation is CASSLVLSGANVLTF. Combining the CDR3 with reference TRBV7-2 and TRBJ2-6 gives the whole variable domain GAGVSQSPSNKVTEKGKDVELRCDPISGHTALYWYRQSLGQGLEFLIYFQGNSAPDKSGLPSDRFSAERTGGSVSTLTIQRTQQEDSAVYLCASSLVLSGANVLTFGAGSRLTVL.

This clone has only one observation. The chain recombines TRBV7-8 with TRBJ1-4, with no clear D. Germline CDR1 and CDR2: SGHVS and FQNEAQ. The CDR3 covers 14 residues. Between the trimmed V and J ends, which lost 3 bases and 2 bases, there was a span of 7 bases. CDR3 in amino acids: CASSFRSTNEKLFF. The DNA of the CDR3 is TGTGCCAGCAGCTTTCGATCGACTAATGAAAAACTGTTTTTT.

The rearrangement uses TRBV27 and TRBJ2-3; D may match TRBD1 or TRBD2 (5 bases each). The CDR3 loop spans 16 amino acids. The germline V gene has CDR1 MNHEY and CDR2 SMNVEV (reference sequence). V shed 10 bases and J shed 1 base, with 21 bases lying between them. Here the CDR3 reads CATRVGGWMGTDTQYF. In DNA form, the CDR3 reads TGTGCCACCAGGGTTGGAGGATGGATGGGCACAGATACGCAGTATTTT.

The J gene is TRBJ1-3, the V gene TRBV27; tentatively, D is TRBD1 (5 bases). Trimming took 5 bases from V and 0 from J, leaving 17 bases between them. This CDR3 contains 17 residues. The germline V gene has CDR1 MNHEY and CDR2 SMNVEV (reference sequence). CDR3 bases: TGTGCCAGCAGTCAATCGACGGGGGGATACTCTGGAAACACCATATATTTT. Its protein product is CASSQSTGGYSGNTIYF.